Below are 5 T cell receptor beta chains sequenced from a single sample in a study of shared clonotypes between healthy human individuals. Measured with immunoSEQ multiplex PCR; TCRdb has only the in-frame clones, and not every one. The table includes 450,000 or so clones, about 74% detected once. Sequencing input: PBMCs. The receptors come from a middle-aged woman in good health. Some clones in this sample may be carry-over from other donors' samples.

The V and J genes are TRBV7-8 and TRBJ1-4, with D possibly matching TRBD1 (5 bases). Germline-derived CDR1 and CDR2 are SGHVS and FQNEAQ. Trimming shortened V by 2 bases and J by 5 bases, and 15 bases separated the two germline ends. CDR3 length: 16 residues. In nucleotides, the CDR3 is TGTGCCAGCAGCTTATTGACGGGACTGGGGAATGAAAAACTGTTTTTT. Amino acid sequence: CASSLLTGLGNEKLFF.

V is TRBV30 and J is TRBJ2-7, with D unclear. V was trimmed by 0 bases and J by 3 bases, leaving 9 bases between them. The CDR3 has 13 residues. Germline CDR1 is GTSNPN and CDR2 is SVGIG (reference sequence). CDR3 bases: TGTGCCTGGAGTGTACTCGGGTACTACGAGCAGTACTTC. Amino acid sequence: CAWSVLGYYEQYF.

The chain links TRBV30 to TRBJ1-4; D is perhaps TRBD1 (6 bases). The CDR3 is 14 amino acids. The V gene lost 5 bases and the J gene lost 10 bases, with 20 bases spanning the gap. The V gene's germline CDR1 is GTSNPN and CDR2 SVGIG (reference sequence). CDR3 in DNA: TGTGCCTGGGAACCCGGACAGTTTTTGGGAAAACTGTTTTTT. Amino acid sequence: CAWEPGQFLGKLFF.

The chain uses TRBV5-4 and TRBJ2-2; 9 bases are a match to TRBD2. This CDR3 region has 16 residues. The V and J ends lost 3 bases and 4 bases, in that order; junction bases with no gene match: 7. Per germline, CDR1 SGHNT and CDR2 YYREEE (reference sequence). The chain's CDR3 is CASSSPGREGTGELFF. The CDR3 DNA is TGTGCCAGCAGCTCCCCCGGGCGGGAGGGCACCGGGGAGCTGTTTTTT.

The rearrangement uses TRBV2 and TRBJ1-1; D perhaps matches TRBD1 (5 bases). V shed 6 bases and J shed 4 bases, with 15 bases lying between them. The CDR3 spans 14 residues. Germline loops: CDR1 SNHLY, CDR2 FYNNEI. CDR3 region: CASRARDGGTEAFF. CDR3 nucleotide sequence: TGTGCCAGCAGGGCCCGGGACGGAGGCACTGAAGCTTTCTTT. Full variable domain (remainder filled in from reference TRBV2 and TRBJ1-1): EPEVTQTPSHQVTQMGQEVILRCVPISNHLYFYWYRQILGQKVEFLVSFYNNEISEKSEIFDDQFSVERPDGSNFTLKIRSTKLEDSAMYFCASRARDGGTEAFFGQGTRLTVV.